These 27 T cell receptor beta chains came from one sample sequenced in a study of blood T cell repertoires in COVID-19. Some clones are missing from TCRdb's copy, which holds only in-frame ones; the method was immunoSEQ multiplex PCR. The sample carries 130,000 to 150,000 clones, around four fifths recorded once. Sequencing was carried out using peripheral blood. The receptors were sampled from a human donor in a cohort sampled during active COVID-19.

The chain is built from TRBV15 and TRBJ1-4, with D tentatively TRBD1 (5 bases). Deletions cut 3 bases from V and 3 bases from J, with 11 bases between. Germline CDR1 and CDR2: LNHNV and YYDKDF (reference sequence). CDR3 length equals 15 residues. The CDR3 DNA follows: TGTGCCACCAGCAGTGCGACAGTACCTAATGAAAAACTGTTTTTT. Its translation: CATSSATVPNEKLFF.

The chain links TRBV19 to TRBJ1-5; D not resolved. Trimming stripped 4 bases from V and 3 bases from J, with 10 bases between. Per germline, CDR1 LNHDA and CDR2 SQIVND (reference sequence). The CDR3 runs to 14 residues. The CDR3 nucleotides are TGTGCCAGTAGTACCGACACAACCAATCAGCCCCAGCATTTT. Its protein is CASSTDTTNQPQHF.

The chain couples TRBV29-1 to TRBJ1-5, with D perhaps matching TRBD1 (5 bases). Trimming left V 0 bases short and J 2 bases short, with 11 bases between. The germline CDR1 and CDR2 sequences are SQVTM and ANQGSEA. This CDR3 is built from 15 residues. The CDR3 nucleotides read TGCAGCGTTGAAGAGCAGGGTGGTGGCAATCAGCCCCAGCATTTT. It yields the protein CSVEEQGGGNQPQHF.

The CDR3 region is CASGGTEKETQYF. CDR3 coding DNA: TGTGCCAGTGGGGGGACGGAGAAAGAGACCCAGTACTTC. J is TRBJ2-5 and V is TRBV19; a weak D match, TRBD2 (6 bases). This CDR3 comprises 13 residues. V was trimmed by 8 bases and J by 3 bases, leaving 13 bases between them. Germline CDR1 LNHDA, CDR2 SQIVND (reference sequence).

The chain joins TRBV28 to TRBJ1-1, with D possibly being TRBD1 (6 bases). The CDR3 covers 15 residues. Trimming removed 5 bases from V and 4 bases from J, with 17 bases in between. Per the germline V gene, CDR1 is MDHEN and CDR2 is SYDVKM. CDR3 bases: TGTGCCAGCAGTCCCAGCGGGAGGGGGGCCACTGAAGCTTTCTTT. Its protein is CASSPSGRGATEAFF.

The chain combines TRBV7-8 with TRBJ1-1, with 7 bases fitting TRBD1. CDR1 and CDR2 (germline): SGHVS, FQNEAQ. V shed 10 bases and J 5 bases; nucleotides not matched to a gene: 13. The CDR3 is 14 amino acids. The DNA of the CDR3 is TGTGCCATCAAGGTTAAGGGGGCGGCAACTGAAGCTTTCTTT. Amino acids: CAIKVKGAATEAFF.

The sample holds many counts of this clone. V usage is TRBV5-1 and J usage is TRBJ2-2; no clear D gene. V was pared by 10 bases and J by 7 bases, with 14 bases between. From germline, CDR1 is SGHRS and CDR2 YFSETQ. The length of the CDR3 is 12 residues. CDR3 in amino acids: CAATASGGELFF. CDR3 in DNA: TGCGCCGCAACAGCCTCCGGCGGGGAGCTGTTTTTT.

V and J are TRBV25-1 and TRBJ2-7; maybe TRBD1 (6 bases). The V gene lost 2 bases and the J gene lost 7 bases, with 15 bases spanning the gap. The CDR3 length is 14 residues. Germline-derived CDR1 and CDR2 are MGHDK and SYGVNS. CDR3 in DNA: TGTGCCAGCAGTGAAGGGGGCAGGGTCGGGGAGCAGTACTTC. This encodes CASSEGGRVGEQYF.

The chain couples TRBV7-8 to TRBJ1-1; D is uncertain. The CDR3 is 15 residues long. Trimming took off 5 bases at V and 1 base at J, with 14 bases between the two ends. Germline V gene lookup returns CDR1 SGHVS and CDR2 FQNEAQ. CDR3 in amino acids: CASSPLAGKNTEAFF. The CDR3 DNA is TGTGCCAGCAGCCCCCTGGCGGGGAAGAACACTGAAGCTTTCTTT.

The chain couples TRBV9 to TRBJ1-4; TRBD1 agrees at 7 bases. The CDR3 loop spans 17 amino acids. Germline loops: CDR1 SGDLS, CDR2 YYNGEE. With V trimmed by 2 bases and J by 2 bases, 9 bases remained unmatched. CDR3 coding DNA: TGTGCCAGCAGCGTCGGGGACAGCGCGGGGACTAATGAAAAACTGTTTTTT. Translated, it gives CASSVGDSAGTNEKLFF.

The V gene is TRBV7-3, the J gene TRBJ1-2; 9 nucleotides align to TRBD1. J lost 8 bases, V lost 1 base, and 2 bases had no gene match. The CDR3 runs 13 residues. From germline, CDR1 is SGHTA and CDR2 FQGTGA. CDR3 sequence: CASSLRTGEGYTF. The DNA of the CDR3 is TGTGCCAGCAGCTTAAGGACAGGGGAAGGCTACACCTTC.

The chain carries TRBV10-3 and TRBJ2-7; TRBD1 aligns across 8 bases. The germline CDR1 and CDR2 sequences are ENHRY and SYGVKD. This CDR3 spans 13 amino acids. Losses at the gene ends were 11 bases for V and 5 bases for J; bases not matched to a gene: 11. Here the CDR3 reads CASRAGGIDEQYF. The CDR3 DNA reads TGTGCCTCCAGGGCAGGGGGCATCGACGAGCAGTACTTC.

This clone was seen once. V and J are TRBV2 and TRBJ2-7; D perhaps matches TRBD1 (6 bases). The CDR3 loop spans 14 amino acids. Germline CDR1 SNHLY, CDR2 FYNNEI. V was cut by 4 bases and J by 1 base, with 11 bases left in between. The CDR3 protein is CASSVDGQSYEQYF. In DNA form, the CDR3 reads TGTGCCAGCAGTGTAGACGGACAGTCCTACGAGCAGTACTTC.

The chain combines TRBV28 with TRBJ1-2; TRBD1 is a possible D gene (5 bases). There are 14 residues in the CDR3. Germline CDR1 reads MDHEN; CDR2 reads SYDVKM. V was clipped by 7 bases and J by 4 bases, with 16 bases between them. In DNA, the CDR3 is TGTGCCAGCACCCCGCGGGGACGGAGCTATGGCTACACCTTC. Amino acid sequence: CASTPRGRSYGYTF.

V gene TRBV15 combines with J gene TRBJ1-3; D gene ambiguous. The germline V gene encodes CDR1 LNHNV and CDR2 YYDKDF (reference sequence). The CDR3 length is 16 residues. The V and J ends lost 0 bases and 0 bases respectively, with 9 bases between them. This CDR3 is CATSRDLARSGNTIYF. The CDR3 DNA follows: TGTGCCACCAGCAGAGATCTGGCCCGCTCTGGAAACACCATATATTTT. Using reference TRBV15 and TRBJ1-3 for the parts outside the CDR3, the full variable domain is DAMVIQNPRYQVTQFGKPVTLSCSQTLNHNVMYWYQQKSSQAPKLLFHYYDKDFNNEADTPDNFQSRRPNTSFCFLDIRSPGLGDTAMYLCATSRDLARSGNTIYFGEGSWLTVV.

The rearrangement links TRBV11-3 to TRBJ2-5; possibly TRBD2 for D (6 bases). Germline V lookup: CDR1 SGHNT, CDR2 YENEEA. The CDR3 totals 14 residues. V dropped 3 bases and J dropped 3 bases, with 11 bases sitting between them. This chain's CDR3 is CASSLRTTEETQYF. Written as DNA, the CDR3 is TGTGCCAGCAGCTTGAGGACTACTGAAGAGACCCAGTACTTC.

The gene calls are TRBV6-2 or TRBV6-3 and TRBJ1-6; TRBD1 might be the D (5 bases). The CDR3 has 12 residues. Germline values: CDR1 MNHEY, CDR2 SVGEGT. Between the trimmed V and J ends, which lost 5 bases and 7 bases, there was a span of 6 bases. CDR3 loop: CASSDRNSPLHF. The DNA of the CDR3 is TGTGCCAGCAGTGACAGAAATTCACCCCTCCACTTT.

The rearrangement links TRBV4-1 to TRBJ1-4; the match to TRBD1 covers 10 bases. The V gene end was trimmed by 2 bases and the J gene end by 7 bases; junction bases not matched to a gene: 4. CDR3 length: 15 residues. Germline values: CDR1 MGHRA, CDR2 YSYEKL. The CDR3 loop reads CASSQTGTGAEKLFF. Written as DNA, the CDR3 is TGCGCCAGCAGCCAAACCGGGACAGGGGCTGAAAAACTGTTTTTT.

The chain couples TRBV7-9 to TRBJ2-5; 15 bases match TRBD2. Looked up from germline, CDR1 is SEHNR and CDR2 is FQNEAQ (reference sequence). Unmatched junction bases numbered 3, after V lost 2 bases and J lost 2 bases. The CDR3 is made up of 17 amino acids. In nucleotides, the CDR3 is TGTGCCAGCAGCTTACCAGGACTAGCGGGGGGGCAAGAGACCCAGTACTTC. This gives the protein CASSLPGLAGGQETQYF. The complete variable domain, with remaining parts taken from reference TRBV7-9 and TRBJ2-5, reads DTGVSQNPRHKITKRGQNVTFRCDPISEHNRLYWYRQTLGQGPEFLTYFQNEAQLEKSRLLSDRFSAERPKGSFSTLEIQRTEQGDSAMYLCASSLPGLAGGQETQYFGPGTRLLVL.

The genes are TRBV19 and TRBJ2-7; D may be TRBD2 (6 bases). The CDR3 spans 14 residues. Germline V lookup: CDR1 LNHDA, CDR2 SQIVND (reference sequence). Trimming took off 6 bases at V and 4 bases at J, with 16 bases between the two ends. The chain's CDR3 is CASSGGDKQYEQYF. In DNA, the CDR3 is TGTGCCAGTAGCGGGGGTGACAAACAGTACGAGCAGTACTTC.

This clone was seen a single time. V is TRBV25-1 and J is TRBJ2-7; tentative D call: TRBD2 (6 bases). Germline V gene sequence: CDR1 MGHDK, CDR2 SYGVNS. The CDR3 loop spans 16 amino acids. V was trimmed by 1 base and J by 0 bases, leaving 13 bases between them. CDR3 nucleotides: TGTGCCAGCAGTGAATCGGGGGATAGCTTCTCCTACGAGCAGTACTTC. This gives the protein CASSESGDSFSYEQYF.

The chain uses TRBV28 and TRBJ1-2; the D is unclear. Per the germline V gene, CDR1 is MDHEN and CDR2 is SYDVKM. CDR3 length: 16 amino acids. Trimming took off 5 bases at V and 7 bases at J, with 23 bases between the two ends. The CDR3 reads CASSLLVNTFKGGYTF. CDR3 bases: TGTGCCAGCAGTCTACTAGTGAACACCTTTAAAGGTGGCTACACCTTC.

The rearrangement joins TRBV2 to TRBJ2-7; no reliable D call. The germline V gene encodes CDR1 SNHLY and CDR2 FYNNEI. Deletions cut 6 bases from V and 2 bases from J, with 2 bases between. The CDR3 covers 10 residues. Here the CDR3 DNA reads TGTGCCAGCAGCACCTACGAGCAGTACTTC. Its translation is CASSTYEQYF.

This chain joins TRBV9 and TRBJ1-1, with 9 bases that match TRBD1. This CDR3 has 14 residues. The V gene end was trimmed by 4 bases and the J gene end by 4 bases; junction bases not matched to a gene: 5. Germline values: CDR1 SGDLS, CDR2 YYNGEE. The chain's CDR3 is CASSPGQGSTEAFF. The CDR3 nucleotides are TGTGCCAGCAGCCCAGGACAGGGGAGCACTGAAGCTTTCTTT.

V is TRBV12-3 or TRBV12-4 and J is TRBJ2-7; no firm D call. The CDR3 length is 13 residues. Between the trimmed V and J ends, which lost 6 bases and 3 bases, there was a span of 12 bases. The CDR3 sequence is CASRETGFYEQYF. CDR3 coding DNA: TGTGCCAGCAGGGAAACGGGTTTCTACGAGCAGTACTTC.

The chain joins TRBV4-2 to TRBJ2-7, with D maybe TRBD2 (5 bases). Trimming took 2 bases from V and 1 from J, leaving 9 bases between them. Germline V gives CDR1 LGHNA, CDR2 YNFKEQ. This CDR3 comprises 14 residues. CDR3 DNA sequence: TGTGCCAGCAGCCAAAAGGAGGATTCCTACGAGCAGTACTTC. Amino acid sequence: CASSQKEDSYEQYF.

The J gene is TRBJ1-1, the V gene TRBV7-6; D not resolved. CDR1 is SGHVS, CDR2 FNYEAQ, per germline. Trimming stripped 5 bases from V and 0 bases from J, with 13 bases between. The CDR3 sequence is 15 residues long. The CDR3 sequence is CASSPRGLMNTEAFF. CDR3 sequence (DNA): TGTGCCAGCAGCCCCCGTGGACTGATGAACACTGAAGCTTTCTTT.